This T cell receptor (beta chain) was recovered during a study of post-analysis software for immune sequencing data. At the level of the study: Some patients lacked subtype; others had relapsing-remitting, secondary progressive or progressive-relapsing disease.

Study observations and caveats: Multiple sclerosis was associated with a significant reduction in normalized Chao1 diversity relative to controls. Same-batch samples co-clustered strongly by F measure.

Unique molecular identifiers were carried by the TCR beta cDNA libraries. Input of about 0.95 to 10 million T cells yielded some 500,000 cDNA molecules. TCRdb recomputed calls from the PCR reads with MiXCR, one row per CDR3 protein. The sample shows some 240,000 distinct CDR3 sequences, approximately 34% of them seen only once. At least ten counts were recorded for this clonotype. Its antigen is undetermined. The TCR was taken from a girl aged 10 to 17 with multiple sclerosis. The sequenced material came from blood.

The CDR3 bases are TGTGCCAGCAGGCCCGGGGGCGACTATGGCTACACCTTC. Protein product: CASRPGGDYGYTF. The chain combines TRBV12-3 or TRBV12-4 with TRBJ1-2; D is perhaps TRBD1 (6 bases). CDR3 size: 13 residues. V dropped 6 bases and J dropped 3 bases, with 11 bases sitting between them.